This T cell receptor (beta chain) was sequenced during a study of blood T cell repertoires in COVID-19. Study background: Samples of COVID-19 (acute and convalescent) were obtained from the United States, Italy and Spain.

Data came from immunoSEQ multiplex PCR; TCRdb stores just in-frame clones and leaves some out. The repertoire includes a few hundred thousand clones, 80% to 90% of them detected once, and 1% sits in the top ten. V dropped 2 bases and J dropped 1; count of bases not matched to a gene: 5. CDR3 length: 15 amino acids. Germline CDR1 SGHDT, CDR2 YYEEEE. Cohort assignment relied on participant-reported clinical history. Cohort 3 recovered donors had two negative PCRs, clearance, or symptom resolution. This chain links TRBV5-6 with TRBJ1-1; 7 positions match TRBD1. Sequenced: PBMCs or T cells enriched from blood (not recorded which). This receptor was obtained from a man aged 18 to 30 who had recovered from COVID-19. Here the CDR3 reads CASSFSGTANTEAFF. The CDR3 DNA is TGTGCCAGCAGCTTTAGTGGGACAGCGAACACTGAAGCTTTCTTT.